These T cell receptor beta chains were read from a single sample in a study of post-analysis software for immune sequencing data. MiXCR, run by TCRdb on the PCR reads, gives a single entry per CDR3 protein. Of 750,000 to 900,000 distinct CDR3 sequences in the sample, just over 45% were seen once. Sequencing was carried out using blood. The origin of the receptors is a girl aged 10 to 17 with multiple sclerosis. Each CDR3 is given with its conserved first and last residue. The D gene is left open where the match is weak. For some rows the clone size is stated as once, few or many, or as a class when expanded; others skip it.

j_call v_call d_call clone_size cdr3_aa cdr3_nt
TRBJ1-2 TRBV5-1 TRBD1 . CASSFDRGGYTF TGCGCCAGCAGCTTTGACAGGGGGGGCTACACCTTC
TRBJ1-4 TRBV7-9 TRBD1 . CASSKGPGQGDEKLFF TGTGCCAGCAGCAAAGGCCCTGGACAGGGGGATGAAAAACTGTTTTTT
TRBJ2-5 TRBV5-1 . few CASSSDGSQETQYF TGCGCCAGCAGCTCCGACGGTAGCCAAGAGACCCAGTACTTC
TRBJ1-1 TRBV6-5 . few CASSRDTGDTEAFF TGTGCCAGCAGCCGGGACACCGGAGACACTGAAGCTTTCTTT
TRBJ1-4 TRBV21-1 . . CASSRGQGAINEKLFF TGTGCCAGCAGCCGCGGACAGGGGGCGATAAATGAAAAACTGTTTTTT
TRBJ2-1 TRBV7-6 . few CASSPVAGLEQFF TGTGCCAGCAGTCCCGTCGCCGGGCTTGAGCAGTTCTTC
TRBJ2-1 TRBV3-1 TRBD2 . CASSQVGGVRGNEQFF TGTGCCAGCAGCCAAGTCGGGGGGGTTAGGGGCAATGAGCAGTTCTTC
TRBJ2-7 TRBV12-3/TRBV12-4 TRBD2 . CASSLLLAGESHEQYF TGTGCCAGCAGTTTACTATTAGCGGGAGAATCCCACGAGCAGTACTTC
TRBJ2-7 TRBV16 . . CASSRRDRREQYF TGTGCCAGCAGCCGTCGGGACCGCCGGGAGCAGTACTTC
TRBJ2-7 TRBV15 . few CATSRAWGRGVSYEQYF TGTGCCACCAGCAGAGCGTGGGGCAGGGGCGTCTCCTACGAGCAGTACTTC
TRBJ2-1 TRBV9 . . CASSVDIGLGNEQFF TGTGCCAGCAGCGTAGACATCGGACTGGGGAATGAGCAGTTCTTC
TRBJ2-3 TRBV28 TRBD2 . CASTSPGGGGGADTQYF TGTGCCAGCACCTCCCCCGGGGGGGGCGGCGGCGCAGATACGCAGTATTTT
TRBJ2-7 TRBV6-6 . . CASSGPGTYEQYF TGTGCCAGCTCCGGTCCTGGGACCTACGAGCAGTACTTC
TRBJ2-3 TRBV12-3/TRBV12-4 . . CASRETKLGDTQYF TGTGCCAGCAGAGAAACAAAACTTGGGGATACGCAGTATTTT
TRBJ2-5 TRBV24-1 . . CATSASGAGWGTQYF TGTGCCACCAGTGCGTCCGGGGCCGGCTGGGGGACCCAGTACTTC
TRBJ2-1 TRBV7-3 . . CASSRTGTGEQFF TGTGCCAGCAGCCGCACCGGCACGGGTGAGCAGTTCTTC
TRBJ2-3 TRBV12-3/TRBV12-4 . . CASSLSWRSTDTQYF TGTGCCAGCAGTTTAAGCTGGCGGAGCACAGATACGCAGTATTTT
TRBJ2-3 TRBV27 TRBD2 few CASSPNTGLAIVDTQYF TGTGCCAGCAGTCCAAACACTGGACTAGCGATCGTTGATACGCAGTATTTT
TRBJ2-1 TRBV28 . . CASSYLDATSSYNEQFF TGTGCCAGCAGTTACCTAGACGCCACCAGCTCCTACAATGAGCAGTTCTTC
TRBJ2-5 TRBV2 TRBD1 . CASSRGPSRETQYF TGTGCCAGCAGCAGGGGGCCCTCACGGGAGACCCAGTACTTC
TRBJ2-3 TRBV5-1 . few CASTGSGSTDTQYF TGCGCCAGCACTGGGAGCGGTAGCACAGATACGCAGTATTTT
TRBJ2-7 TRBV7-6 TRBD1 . CASSSGQISYNEQYF TGTGCCAGCAGCTCGGGACAGATCTCCTACAATGAGCAGTACTTC
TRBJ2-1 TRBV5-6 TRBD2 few CASSLLAGGVNEQFF TGTGCCAGCAGCTTGCTGGCGGGAGGCGTAAATGAGCAGTTCTTC
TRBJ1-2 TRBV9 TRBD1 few CASSVEDRGYGYTF TGCGCCAGCAGCGTAGAGGACAGGGGGTATGGCTACACCTTC
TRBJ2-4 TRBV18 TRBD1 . CASSPPRDRGRGEQYF TGTGCCAGCTCACCGCCACGGGACAGGGGTCGCGGTGAGCAGTACTTC
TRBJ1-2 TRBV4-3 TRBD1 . CASSPVVWLGQDYGYTF TGCGCCAGCAGCCCTGTCGTTTGGTTGGGACAGGACTATGGCTACACCTTC
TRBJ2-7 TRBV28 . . CASSSIGTWTLSDSYEQYF TGTGCCAGCAGTTCCATTGGGACGTGGACATTATCGGACTCCTACGAGCAGTACTTC